These 23 T cell receptor beta chains originate from one sample sequenced in a study of metastatic and nonmetastatic thyroid tumors. No patient had received any treatment before thyroid surgery. TCRdb called clones again from the PCR reads with MiXCR. Counted here are some 16,000 clones, approximately 31% occurring once; the ten biggest clones make up over 10%. The source material was tumor tissue. These receptors all come from a male donor with papillary thyroid cancer or a benign thyroid nodule (not recorded which). Some clones in this sample may be carry-over from other donors' samples.

This clone was seen a few times. The CDR3 is CATSRGGLAGGNEQFF. As DNA, the CDR3 is TGTGCCACCAGCAGAGGTGGACTAGCGGGAGGTAATGAGCAGTTCTTC. V and J are TRBV15 and TRBJ2-1; TRBD2 matches at 14 bases. Germline V CDR1 and CDR2: LNHNV, YYDKDF (reference sequence). Trimming cost V 1 base and J 7 bases; bases outside gene matches: 3. CDR3 length: 16 residues.

This chain uses TRBV20-1 with TRBJ2-7; 12 nucleotides agree with TRBD2. V lost 6 bases and J lost 4; bases outside the gene matches: 10. CDR3 length: 15 amino acids. Germline values: CDR1 DFQATT, CDR2 SNEGSKA (reference sequence). CDR3 sequence (DNA): TGCAGTGCGAGGTGGGGTCTAGCGGGAGGGTACGAGCAGTACTTC. The encoded protein is CSARWGLAGGYEQYF.

V is TRBV7-6 and J is TRBJ1-2; D is ambiguous. CDR3 length equals 15 residues. The germline V gene encodes CDR1 SGHVS and CDR2 FNYEAQ. The V gene lost 5 bases and the J gene lost 0 bases, with 13 bases spanning the gap. The CDR3 nucleotides are TGTGCCAGCAGCCTCTCAAGTTTGACTAACTATGGCTACACCTTC. Translating gives CASSLSSLTNYGYTF.

The chain couples TRBV20-1 to TRBJ1-5; D gene uncertain. The CDR3 extends over 14 amino acids. V gave up 3 bases and J gave up 7 bases, with 16 bases separating them. Germline CDR1 is DFQATT and CDR2 is SNEGSKA (reference sequence). The CDR3 nucleotides are TGCAGTGCTAGTGCGGGCTCGGGCAGGCAGCCCCAGCATTTT. Protein: CSASAGSGRQPQHF.

The chain employs TRBV11-2 and TRBJ2-1; D is undetermined. Germline assignment: CDR1 SGHAT and CDR2 FQNNGV. The CDR3 loop spans 13 amino acids. The V end lost 3 bases, the J end lost 3 bases, and 6 bases lay between the germline ends. This CDR3 is CASSFRIYNEQFF. CDR3 in DNA: TGTGCCAGCAGCTTCCGAATCTACAATGAGCAGTTCTTC.

The rearrangement uses TRBV29-1 and TRBJ2-5; perhaps TRBD1 as D (6 bases). Germline CDR1 SQVTM, CDR2 ANQGSEA. V dropped 7 bases and J dropped 4 bases, with 10 bases sitting between them. CDR3 length: 11 residues. The DNA of the CDR3 is TGCAGCGGACAGGCTCGAGAGACCCAGTACTTC. It encodes CSGQARETQYF.

This clone showed up many times. This rearrangement joins TRBV7-9 to TRBJ1-1; D not certain. Deletions cut 3 bases from V and 0 bases from J, with 8 bases between. The CDR3 is 14 residues long. Germline-derived CDR1 and CDR2 are SEHNR and FQNEAQ (reference sequence). The CDR3 bases are TGTGCCAGCAGCTTGGAGAGCATGAACACTGAAGCTTTCTTT. Residues: CASSLESMNTEAFF. Full variable domain (missing parts from reference TRBV7-9 and TRBJ1-1): DTGVSQNPRHKITKRGQNVTFRCDPISEHNRLYWYRQTLGQGPEFLTYFQNEAQLEKSRLLSDRFSAERPKGSFSTLEIQRTEQGDSAMYLCASSLESMNTEAFFGQGTRLTVV.

The rearrangement uses TRBV12-3 or TRBV12-4 and TRBJ2-7, with 7 bases aligning to TRBD1. The CDR3 has 12 amino acids. V lost 6 bases and J lost 7; bases outside the gene matches: 6. The CDR3 reads CASSGTVREQYF. The CDR3, as DNA: TGTGCCAGCAGCGGGACAGTACGGGAGCAGTACTTC.

This clone has ten or more counts. The chain combines TRBV7-9 with TRBJ2-7, with unresolved D. V dropped 6 bases and J dropped 5 bases, with 11 bases sitting between them. Germline CDR1 and CDR2: SEHNR and FQNEAQ (reference sequence). The CDR3 length is 12 residues. The CDR3 sequence is CASSQRFHEQYF. CDR3 coding DNA: TGTGCCAGCAGTCAGAGGTTCCACGAGCAGTACTTC.

To note about this clone: This could be a read error, since a much larger clone is one nucleotide away. The chain uses TRBV6-5 and TRBJ2-7; weak D call: TRBD1 (6 bases). The length of the CDR3 is 15 residues. Germline V CDR1 and CDR2: MNHEY, SVGAGI. CDR3 sequence (DNA): TGTGCCAGCAGTTACTCGATCGGGGTGGGACACGAGCATTACTTC. It encodes CASSYSIGVGHEHYF.

The rearrangement joins TRBV11-2 to TRBJ2-3; D gene uncertain. Trimming cost V 2 bases and J 2 bases, with 5 bases left between them. CDR1 is SGHAT and CDR2 is FQNNGV in the germline V gene. The CDR3 extends over 13 amino acids. Here the CDR3 DNA reads TGTGCCAGCAGCTTATCGGTCACAGATACGCAGTATTTT. Translation gives CASSLSVTDTQYF.

This clone was seen repeatedly, ten times or more. This rearrangement joins TRBV28 to TRBJ2-3; TRBD1 matches 7 bases. The CDR3 totals 15 residues. CDR1 and CDR2 (germline): MDHEN, SYDVKM. Germline trimming cut 6 bases from V and 1 base from J; bases unmatched to any gene: 7. The CDR3 spells CASSTRTGGTDTQYF. DNA for the CDR3: TGTGCCAGCAGCACACGGACAGGTGGCACAGATACGCAGTATTTT.

This chain joins TRBV11-1 and TRBJ2-3; the match to TRBD1 covers 11 bases. The CDR3 is 16 amino acids. Germline-derived CDR1 and CDR2 are SGHAT and FQDESV (reference sequence). J gave up 2 bases and V 2 bases, and 3 bases lay outside the gene matches. The CDR3 nucleotides are TGTGCCAGCAGCTTACGGACAGGGGGCGCCACAGATACGCAGTATTTT. As protein: CASSLRTGGATDTQYF.

This clone was counted a few times. The chain has TRBV5-1 and TRBJ2-7, with TRBD2 matching 10 bases. This CDR3 contains 15 residues. Losses at the gene ends were 6 bases for V and 4 bases for J; bases not matched to a gene: 10. Germline V gene sequence: CDR1 SGHRS, CDR2 YFSETQ. The CDR3, as DNA: TGCGCCAGCACCCCTGGGGCTAGCGGGAGATACGAGCAGTACTTC. Amino acid sequence: CASTPGASGRYEQYF.

The chain carries TRBV20-1 and TRBJ1-2; TRBD1 agrees at 8 bases. Germline V gene sequence: CDR1 DFQATT, CDR2 SNEGSKA (reference sequence). The CDR3 totals 13 residues. V lost 5 bases to trimming and J lost 6 bases; unmatched junction nucleotides: 8. The CDR3 region has the DNA TGCAGTGCTGTGACTGACAGGGGAGATGGCTACACCTTC. It specifies CSAVTDRGDGYTF.

The rearrangement uses TRBV11-2 and TRBJ2-1; D possibly corresponds to TRBD2 (5 bases). Per the germline V gene, CDR1 is SGHAT and CDR2 is FQNNGV. The ends were cut back, 1 base at V and 6 bases at J, with 19 bases in the middle. The CDR3 is made up of 17 amino acids. In DNA, the CDR3 is TGTGCCAGCAGCTTAGTAGTGGCGGGCCCGAGACCCAATGAGCAGTTCTTC. It translates to CASSLVVAGPRPNEQFF.

There are many counts of this clone. The chain links TRBV18 to TRBJ2-5; D is possibly TRBD1 (5 bases). This CDR3 contains 13 residues. Trimming left V 4 bases short and J 5 bases short, with 11 bases between. The germline CDR1 and CDR2 sequences are KGHSH and LQKENI. The CDR3 sequence is CASSRGPGETQYF. For the CDR3, the DNA is TGTGCCAGCTCACGAGGTCCAGGGGAGACCCAGTACTTC.

Within the sample, this clone is medium-sized. The rearrangement joins TRBV20-1 to TRBJ1-1; TRBD1 aligns across 9 bases. In germline, CDR1 is DFQATT, CDR2 SNEGSKA (reference sequence). This CDR3 contains 13 residues. V trimming: 1 base; J trimming: 3 bases; junction bases outside the gene matches: 0. As DNA, the CDR3 is TGCAGTGCTAGAGGGACAGGGGACACTGAAGCTTTCTTT. Translation: CSARGTGDTEAFF.

The J gene is TRBJ2-5, the V gene TRBV2; a possible D gene is TRBD2 (6 bases). The germline CDR1 and CDR2 sequences are SNHLY and FYNNEI. Trimming stripped 1 base from V and 5 bases from J, with 14 bases between. The CDR3 length is 15 residues. CDR3 region: CASSEGLGGLETQYF. In DNA form, the CDR3 reads TGTGCCAGCAGTGAAGGGTTAGGAGGGCTGGAGACCCAGTACTTC.

Points on this clone: The junction departs from germline at one end; a sequencing error may be responsible. The chain joins TRBV19 to TRBJ2-3; D is ambiguous. This CDR3 comprises 15 residues. Germline loops: CDR1 LNHDA, CDR2 SQIVND (reference sequence). The CDR3 region has the DNA TGTCCCAGTAGTATAAAGACATATAGCACACATACGCAGTATTTT. It is translated as CPSSIKTYSTHTQYF.

This clone came up many times. The chain employs TRBV12-5 and TRBJ2-2, with 7 positions matching TRBD2. This CDR3 contains 19 residues. CDR1 LGHNT and CDR2 FRNRAP come from the germline V gene. V lost 7 bases, J lost 0 bases, and 17 bases stayed unmatched. The CDR3 protein is CASALGRDYGFTNTGELFF. CDR3 nucleotides: TGTGCTAGTGCCCTAGGGAGGGATTACGGATTTACGAACACCGGGGAGCTGTTTTTT.

This clone was found many times. V gene TRBV6-1 combines with J gene TRBJ2-1; D is possibly TRBD2 (6 bases). The CDR3 spans 13 residues. Germline V gene lookup returns CDR1 MNHNS and CDR2 SASEGT. The ends were cut back, 5 bases at V and 10 bases at J, with 15 bases in the middle. CDR3: CASSWGLPGEQFF. CDR3 DNA sequence: TGTGCCAGCAGTTGGGGACTTCCCGGCGAGCAGTTCTTC.

This clone was seen only a few times. This chain links TRBV19 with TRBJ2-2; D ambiguous. The CDR3 totals 15 residues. Trimming stripped 4 bases from V and 5 bases from J, with 14 bases between. The V gene's germline CDR1 is LNHDA and CDR2 SQIVND (reference sequence). For the CDR3, the DNA is TGTGCCAGTAGTAAGAACGACGGGTGGACCGGGGAGCTGTTTTTT. Its translation: CASSKNDGWTGELFF.